This T cell receptor beta chain is from a study of early T cells in non-severe SARS-CoV-2 infection. Turning to the study itself: The study sequenced bulk RNA from unsorted whole blood, with chains unpaired.

CDR3 length: 14 amino acids. Germline V gene lookup returns CDR1 LNHDA and CDR2 SQIVND (reference sequence). V shed 7 bases, J shed 5 bases, and the junction held 7 bases outside the gene matches. There are many counts of this clonotype. The TCR library protocol was used to attach unique molecular identifiers. These identifiers were attached to individual cDNA molecules. TCRdb called the 5' RACE reads again in MiXCR, with one record for every CDR3 protein. The sample lists more than 80,000 distinct CDR3 sequences; approximately 15% were seen once. This TCR was recovered from an adult who was a healthcare worker with PCR-confirmed SARS-CoV-2 infection or an uninfected control (not recorded which). The chain recombines TRBV19 with TRBJ2-2, with 7 bases matching TRBD2. Input material: whole blood. DNA of the CDR3: TGTGCCAGTACCATTGGGGGGGTGACCGGGGAGCTGTTTTTT. It codes for CASTIGGVTGELFF.